The T cell receptor (beta chain) described here comes from a study of ipilimumab plus nivolumab after autologous stem cell transplantation. The overall study: Median doses per patient: roughly five ipilimumab, fewer than ten nivolumab.

The CDR3 covers 14 residues. Trimming removed 4 bases from V and 4 bases from J; junction bases left unmatched: 4. The germline gives CDR1 SEHNR, CDR2 FQNEAQ (reference sequence). This clone was seen a handful of times. Sequencing used immunoSEQ multiplex PCR; TCRdb keeps in-frame clones, though not all of them. Of about 20,000 clones listed, around 80% are singletons. The rearrangement uses TRBV7-9 and TRBJ1-5; the match to TRBD1 covers 7 bases. The sequenced sample was PBMCs, obtained in a trial of ipilimumab plus nivolumab as post-transplant consolidation. The TCR comes from a male donor with diffuse large B-cell lymphoma. CDR3 sequence: CASSSGTANQPQHF. The CDR3 nucleotides are TGTGCCAGCAGCTCGGGGACAGCTAATCAGCCCCAGCATTTT.